These 20 T cell receptor beta chains were all obtained from the same sample, sequenced in a study of chemoradiotherapy in HPV16-positive cancers. Assay used: immunoSEQ multiplex PCR; TCRdb lists only in-frame clones, some missing. The sample consists of about 68,000 clones, around nine tenths of them appearing once. The sequencing used blood, collected from a patient who underwent chemoradiotherapy. These receptors came from a human donor with HPV-associated anogenital cancer.

The rearrangement joins TRBV7-9 to TRBJ2-5; D not resolved. Trimming left V 5 bases short and J 1 base short, with 17 bases between. Germline lookup yields CDR1 SEHNR and CDR2 FQNEAQ (reference sequence). The CDR3 covers 16 residues. The CDR3 nucleotides read TGTGCCAGCAGCCCGGCTGGCCAGCAATTCCAAGAGACCCAGTACTTC. Amino acids: CASSPAGQQFQETQYF.

For the CDR3, the DNA is TGCGCCAGCAGTGTCAGGGAGAATGGCTACACCTTC. Residues: CASSVRENGYTF. This chain connects TRBV10-1 to TRBJ1-2; perhaps TRBD1 as D (5 bases). Germline assignment: CDR1 WNHNN and CDR2 SYGVQD (reference sequence). V lost 4 bases and J lost 6, with 9 bases in between. This CDR3 contains 12 residues.

The rearrangement links TRBV11-3 to TRBJ2-3, with 11 bases lining up with TRBD2. CDR3 length: 14 residues. Per the germline V gene, CDR1 is SGHNT and CDR2 is YENEEA. V gave up 5 bases and J gave up 6 bases; unmatched junction bases: 4. The CDR3 region is CASSPTSGSDTQYF. The CDR3 bases are TGTGCCAGCAGCCCAACTAGCGGGAGTGATACGCAGTATTTT.

A single count supports this clone. This chain connects TRBV5-4 to TRBJ2-7, with D perhaps TRBD2 (6 bases). The CDR3 covers 13 residues. CDR1 SGHNT and CDR2 YYREEE come from the germline V gene (reference sequence). The V end was cut by 3 bases, the J end by 1 base, with 8 bases between. The CDR3 nucleotides are TGTGCCAGCAGCTGGACTACTTCCTACGAGCAGTACTTC. Translating it yields CASSWTTSYEQYF.

The genes are TRBV10-3 and TRBJ2-1, with a tentative D call TRBD2 (5 bases). The germline V and J ends were trimmed by 2 bases and 4 bases, with 9 bases remaining between them. The CDR3 length is 14 residues. Per germline, CDR1 ENHRY and CDR2 SYGVKD. The CDR3 sequence: CAISEGLMYNEQFF. CDR3 nucleotide sequence: TGTGCCATCAGTGAGGGACTTATGTACAATGAGCAGTTCTTC.

The V gene is TRBV28, the J gene TRBJ2-5; D is ambiguous. The J call may be incorrect, as the DNA end agrees better with TRBJ2-7. The CDR3 totals 11 residues. Germline V gene lookup returns CDR1 MDHEN and CDR2 SYDVKM. CDR3 nucleotide sequence: TGTGCCAGCGCCCGGCGGTACGAGCAGTACTTC. It yields the protein CASARRYEQYF.

The CDR3 here is CASSLPGLANNEQFF. The CDR3 nucleotides read TGCGCCAGCAGCCTTCCGGGACTAGCTAACAATGAGCAGTTCTTC. The chain uses TRBV4-1 and TRBJ2-1; 9 bases fit TRBD2. The ends lost 4 bases at V and 5 bases at J; junction bases unmatched: 6. This CDR3 is 15 amino acids long. Germline V gives CDR1 MGHRA, CDR2 YSYEKL.

This clone was seen a handful of times. The rearrangement uses TRBV15 and TRBJ2-3, with D perhaps TRBD2 (7 bases). Germline V gene lookup returns CDR1 LNHNV and CDR2 YYDKDF (reference sequence). V lost 7 bases and J lost 6, with 20 bases in between. CDR3 length: 15 amino acids. CDR3 sequence (DNA): TGTGCCACCATCGAGGGGGGGGACGCAACTGATACGCAGTATTTT. It yields the protein CATIEGGDATDTQYF.

The genes are TRBV5-8 and TRBJ2-3; D remains unclear. The CDR3 totals 14 residues. Germline V lookup: CDR1 SGHTS, CDR2 YDEGEE. Trimming shortened V by 0 bases and J by 2 bases, and 7 bases separated the two germline ends. For the CDR3, the DNA is TGTGCCAGCAGCTTGGGGGAAGTCACAGATACGCAGTATTTT. Translating it yields CASSLGEVTDTQYF.

The chain recombines TRBV7-2 with TRBJ1-1; tentatively, D is TRBD1 (6 bases). V shed 3 bases and J shed 0 bases, with 8 bases lying between them. The CDR3 spans 14 residues. CDR1 and CDR2 from the germline V gene are SGHTA and FQGNSA. The CDR3 sequence is CASSLDRMNTEAFF. Here the CDR3 DNA reads TGTGCCAGCAGCTTGGACAGAATGAACACTGAAGCTTTCTTT.

This sequence joins TRBV28 and TRBJ2-3, with TRBD2 matching 7 bases. Germline assignment: CDR1 MDHEN and CDR2 SYDVKM. CDR3 size: 14 residues. V shed 3 bases, J shed 3 bases, and the junction held 3 bases outside the gene matches. CDR3 sequence reads: CASSLGGSTDTQYF. CDR3 DNA sequence: TGTGCCAGCAGTTTGGGCGGGAGTACAGATACGCAGTATTTT. The full variable domain, completed using reference TRBV28 and TRBJ2-3, is DVKVTQSSRYLVKRTGEKVFLECVQDMDHENMFWYRQDPGLGLRLIYFSYDVKMKEKGDIPEGYSVSREKKERFSLILESASTNQTSMYLCASSLGGSTDTQYFGPGTRLTVL.

The chain links TRBV2 to TRBJ2-6; D remains unclear. Germline V gene data show CDR1 as SNHLY and CDR2 as FYNNEI. The CDR3 length is 16 residues. The V end lost 7 bases, the J end lost 0 bases, and 13 bases lay between the germline ends. The CDR3 DNA follows: TGTGCCAGCACCCCAGTTGGCGGCTCTGGGGCCAACGTCCTGACTTTC. It encodes CASTPVGGSGANVLTF. The full variable domain, with the rest looked up from reference TRBV2 and TRBJ2-6, is EPEVTQTPSHQVTQMGQEVILRCVPISNHLYFYWYRQILGQKVEFLVSFYNNEISEKSEIFDDQFSVERPDGSNFTLKIRSTKLEDSAMYFCASTPVGGSGANVLTFGAGSRLTVL.

The rearrangement links TRBV30 to TRBJ2-3, with a possible D match to TRBD1 (6 bases). Trimming shortened V by 3 bases and J by 3 bases, and 13 bases separated the two germline ends. CDR3 length equals 14 residues. Germline-derived CDR1 and CDR2 are GTSNPN and SVGIG (reference sequence). CDR3 in DNA: TGTGCCTGGAGGGACAGTTACGGTACAGATACGCAGTATTTT. This sequence encodes CAWRDSYGTDTQYF.

The rearrangement joins TRBV10-3 to TRBJ1-2, with a tentative D call TRBD1 (6 bases). The germline gives CDR1 ENHRY, CDR2 SYGVKD. Trimming took off 0 bases at V and 6 bases at J, with 11 bases between the two ends. The CDR3 is 14 amino acids. CDR3 DNA sequence: TGTGCCATCAGTGAGTCGTCAGGGGAGGATGGCTACACCTTC. This gives the protein CAISESSGEDGYTF.

The J gene is TRBJ1-5, the V gene TRBV6-4; no firm D call. This CDR3 spans 17 amino acids. CDR1 is MRHNA and CDR2 is SNTAGT in the germline V gene. V shed 7 bases and J shed 3 bases, with 22 bases lying between them. CDR3 nucleotides: TGTGCCAGCACCACCTTACCCGAGGTCAGCGACAATCAGCCCCAGCATTTT. Protein: CASTTLPEVSDNQPQHF.

The rearrangement links TRBV6-1 to TRBJ1-2; no definite D call. Germline V gene data show CDR1 as MNHNS and CDR2 as SASEGT. V was cut by 4 bases and J by 4 bases, with 7 bases left in between. The CDR3 extends over 12 amino acids. The CDR3 is CASSVGGYGYTF. As DNA, the CDR3 is TGTGCCAGCAGTGTGGGCGGCTATGGCTACACCTTC.

This chain joins TRBV6-4 and TRBJ2-3; 8 nucleotides match TRBD2. V shed 0 bases, J shed 0 bases, and the junction held 11 bases outside the gene matches. The CDR3 extends over 19 amino acids. CDR1 and CDR2 (germline): MRHNA, SNTAGT. CDR3 loop: CASSDSLADFFFSTDTQYF. CDR3 DNA: TGTGCCAGCAGTGACTCACTAGCGGATTTCTTCTTTAGCACAGATACGCAGTATTTT.

This rearrangement joins TRBV30 to TRBJ2-1; 7 bases line up with TRBD1. The CDR3 runs 14 residues. V shed 5 bases and J 9 bases; nucleotides not matched to a gene: 13. The V gene's germline CDR1 is GTSNPN and CDR2 SVGIG (reference sequence). CDR3 region: CAWQTGSLPGEQFF. The CDR3 DNA reads TGTGCCTGGCAGACAGGGTCTCTCCCCGGTGAGCAGTTCTTC.

This sequence joins TRBV11-2 and TRBJ1-5; maybe TRBD1 (5 bases). Trimming stripped 1 base from V and 3 bases from J, with 7 bases between. Germline V gene lookup returns CDR1 SGHAT and CDR2 FQNNGV. The CDR3 runs to 14 residues. CDR3 coding DNA: TGTGCCAGCAGCTTAGCAGGGCCCAATCAGCCCCAGCATTTT. Translating gives CASSLAGPNQPQHF.

V gene TRBV7-8 combines with J gene TRBJ1-2, with D unresolved. Germline CDR1 SGHVS, CDR2 FQNEAQ. V lost 5 bases to trimming and J lost 0 bases, with 10 bases between them. The CDR3 contains 14 residues. Here the CDR3 reads CASSPLGANYGYTF. In DNA form, the CDR3 reads TGTGCCAGCAGCCCCCTTGGTGCTAACTATGGCTACACCTTC. Together with reference TRBV7-8 and TRBJ1-2, the CDR3 gives the full variable domain: GAGVSQSPRYKVAKRGQDVALRCDPISGHVSLFWYQQALGQGPEFLTYFQNEAQLDKSGLPSDRFFAERPEGSVSTLKIQRTQQEDSAVYLCASSPLGANYGYTFGSGTRLTVV.